This note documents a single T cell receptor beta chain sequence. The source of the sample is a study of cytomegalovirus exposure and HLA in healthy donors. Amplification used 60 Vbeta primers and 13 Jbeta primers. Method: immunoSEQ multiplex PCR; TCRdb's copy keeps in-frame clones and lacks some. The sample holds over 130,000 clones; 82% are singletons and the top ten take 2% to 3%. The V gene's germline CDR1 is MNHEY and CDR2 SMNVEV (reference sequence). V shed 5 bases and J shed 1 base, with 15 bases lying between them. The CDR3 has 15 amino acids. The sequenced sample was PBMCs. The TCR sequence derives from a male donor in good health and CMV-seronegative. This chain links TRBV27 with TRBJ2-7, with D possibly being TRBD1 (5 bases). CDR3 sequence (DNA): TGTGCCAGCAGTCAAGGGGCGAGTAGTTCCTACGAGCAGTACTTC. Its protein product is CASSQGASSSYEQYF.